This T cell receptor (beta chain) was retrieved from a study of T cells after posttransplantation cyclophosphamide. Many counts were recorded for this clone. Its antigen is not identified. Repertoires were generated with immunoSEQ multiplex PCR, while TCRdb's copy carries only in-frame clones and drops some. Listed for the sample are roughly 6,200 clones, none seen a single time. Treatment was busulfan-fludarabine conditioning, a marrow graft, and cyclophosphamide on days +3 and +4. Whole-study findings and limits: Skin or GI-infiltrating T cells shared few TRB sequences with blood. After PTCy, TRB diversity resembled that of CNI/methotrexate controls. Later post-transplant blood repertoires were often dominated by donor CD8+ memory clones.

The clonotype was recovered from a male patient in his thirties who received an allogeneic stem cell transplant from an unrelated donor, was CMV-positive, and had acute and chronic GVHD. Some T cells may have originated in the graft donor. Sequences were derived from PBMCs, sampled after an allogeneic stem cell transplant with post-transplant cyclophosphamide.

The DNA for the CDR3 is TGTGCCAGCAGCCAAGTTTACAGGCAAGCGAACACCGGGGAGCTGTTTTTT. Protein product: CASSQVYRQANTGELFF. V gene TRBV14 combines with J gene TRBJ2-2; the D gene is possibly TRBD1 (5 bases). Germline lookup yields CDR1 SGHDN and CDR2 FVKESK. The CDR3 runs 17 residues. The V gene lost 1 base and the J gene lost 0 bases, with 12 bases spanning the gap.